Each of the 20 T cell receptor beta chains below was sequenced from the same sample in a study of blood T cell repertoires in COVID-19. Clones were read by immunoSEQ multiplex PCR, and TCRdb kept only the in-frame ones, dropping some. Of about 48,000 clones listed, approximately 84% were seen once; the top ten hold less than 3%. Material: peripheral blood. These receptors all stem from an elderly woman with COVID-19, enrolled during active disease.

The V call is TRBV18, the J call TRBJ2-7; 9 nucleotides line up with TRBD1. The J segment lost 3 bases and the V segment lost 4 bases, leaving 4 bases of the junction unmatched. CDR1 is KGHSH, CDR2 LQKENI, per germline. This CDR3 contains 14 residues. The CDR3 sequence is CASSLDRGDYEQYF. The DNA for the CDR3 is TGTGCCAGCTCACTGGACAGGGGAGACTACGAGCAGTACTTC. The full variable domain, with the rest looked up from reference TRBV18 and TRBJ2-7, is NAGVMQNPRHLVRRRGQEARLRCSPMKGHSHVYWYRQLPEEGLKFMVYLQKENIIDESGMPKERFSAEFPKEGPSILRIQQVVRGDSAAYFCASSLDRGDYEQYFGPGTRLTVT.

CDR3 loop: CASSPGGGNQPQHF. Written as DNA, the CDR3 is TGTGCCAGCAGCCCCGGCGGGGGCAATCAGCCCCAGCATTTT. The chain links TRBV6-6 to TRBJ1-5; D remains unclear. Germline CDR1 and CDR2: MNHNY and SVGAGI (reference sequence). The CDR3 contains 14 residues. V shed 6 bases and J shed 2 bases, with 11 bases lying between them.

The rearrangement links TRBV9 to TRBJ1-6, with TRBD1 as a possible D gene (6 bases). With 5 bases removed from V and 7 bases from J, the gap between germline ends came to 19 bases. CDR3 length: 16 amino acids. The germline V gene has CDR1 SGDLS and CDR2 YYNGEE. In DNA, the CDR3 is TGTGCCAGCAGTGCCCAGCTCAGGGGACTAAATTCACCCCTCCACTTT. Translation: CASSAQLRGLNSPLHF.

The chain has TRBV6-4 and TRBJ1-5; D gene unclear. This CDR3 region has 17 residues. CDR1 is MRHNA and CDR2 is SNTAGT in the germline V gene. Trimming stripped 7 bases from V and 0 bases from J, with 19 bases between. The CDR3 bases are TGTGCCAGCACCCCCCCGCGGGAGAGCTATAGCAATCAGCCCCAGCATTTT. This translates into CASTPPRESYSNQPQHF.

This clone was detected once. The rearrangement uses TRBV14 and TRBJ1-1, with D unresolved. Trimming shortened V by 6 bases and J by 1 base, and 12 bases separated the two germline ends. Germline loops: CDR1 SGHDN, CDR2 FVKESK. The CDR3 is 14 amino acids. CDR3 sequence (DNA): TGTGCCAGCAGGCAGAAGCGGGGGAACACTGAAGCTTTCTTT. Amino acid sequence: CASRQKRGNTEAFF.

The J gene is TRBJ2-7, the V gene TRBV9; maybe TRBD2 (6 bases). Germline values: CDR1 SGDLS, CDR2 YYNGEE. The CDR3 has 15 residues. Trimming removed 4 bases at V and 4 bases at J, with 18 bases between. CDR3 sequence reads: CASSHAPGENYEQYF. The CDR3 bases are TGTGCCAGCAGCCACGCCCCGGGAGAAAATTACGAGCAGTACTTC.

Only one count was recorded for this clone. This rearrangement joins TRBV24-1 to TRBJ2-7; 12 bases are a match to TRBD1. The CDR3 sequence is 15 residues long. Looked up from germline, CDR1 is KGHDR and CDR2 is SFDVKD. V dropped 5 bases and J dropped 5; count of bases not matched to a gene: 6. The CDR3 region has the DNA TGTGCCACCAGTGTCGCCGGGACAGGGGGCGACGAGCAGTACTTC. As protein: CATSVAGTGGDEQYF.

The genes are TRBV6-5 and TRBJ1-5; possibly TRBD1 for D (6 bases). Germline V gene sequence: CDR1 MNHEY, CDR2 SVGAGI. The CDR3 extends over 15 amino acids. Deletions cut 7 bases from V and 3 bases from J, with 16 bases between. CDR3 DNA: TGTGCCAGCAAGTCGGCAGGGGCTACCAATCAGCCCCAGCATTTT. It codes for CASKSAGATNQPQHF.

The chain employs TRBV2 and TRBJ2-1, with a possible D match to TRBD2 (6 bases). The CDR3 is made up of 18 amino acids. Trimming removed 6 bases from V and 4 bases from J, with 25 bases in between. The germline V gene encodes CDR1 SNHLY and CDR2 FYNNEI. The CDR3 coding sequence is TGTGCCAGCAGACATCTGGGGGAGGCGGGGAGATCTTACAATGAGCAGTTCTTC. Translating it yields CASRHLGEAGRSYNEQFF.

The rearrangement links TRBV9 to TRBJ1-2; D might be TRBD1 (5 bases). Germline V gives CDR1 SGDLS, CDR2 YYNGEE. CDR3 size: 15 residues. The V gene lost 3 bases and the J gene lost 8 bases, with 20 bases spanning the gap. The CDR3 is CASSARQFPGRGYTF. For the CDR3, the DNA is TGTGCCAGCAGCGCCCGACAGTTCCCTGGGCGGGGCTACACCTTC.

V and J are TRBV11-2 and TRBJ2-5; 7 bases fit TRBD2. CDR1 SGHAT and CDR2 FQNNGV come from the germline V gene. The CDR3 runs 14 residues. V gave up 4 bases and J gave up 5 bases; unmatched junction bases: 7. The CDR3 DNA reads as TGTGCCAGCAGCTCCTGGGGAGGGTCGGAGACCCAGTACTTC. Amino acids: CASSSWGGSETQYF.

The V call is TRBV5-1, the J call TRBJ2-1; 9 bases match TRBD1. The J segment lost 7 bases and the V segment lost 4 bases, leaving 12 bases of the junction unmatched. CDR1 and CDR2 (germline): SGHRS, YFSETQ. This CDR3 comprises 16 residues. The CDR3 sequence is CASSAGWTGELNEQFF. The CDR3 DNA follows: TGCGCCAGCAGCGCGGGGTGGACAGGGGAGCTAAATGAGCAGTTCTTC.

The rearrangement uses TRBV3-1 (or the pseudogene TRBV3-2) and TRBJ1-4, with 9 positions matching TRBD1. After removal of 5 bases from V and 0 bases from J, the junction contained 4 bases not matched to a gene. This CDR3 has 16 amino acids. The germline V gene encodes CDR1 LGHDT and CDR2 YNNKEL (reference sequence). The CDR3 nucleotides are TGTGCCAGCAGCTTGGGACAGGGCACAACTAATGAAAAACTGTTTTTT. Translating it yields CASSLGQGTTNEKLFF.

The V and J genes are TRBV19 and TRBJ2-1; 10 nucleotides align to TRBD2. Germline CDR1 LNHDA, CDR2 SQIVND (reference sequence). The CDR3 runs to 17 residues. Germline trimming cut 1 base from V and 3 bases from J; bases unmatched to any gene: 6. The CDR3 DNA follows: TGTGCCAGTAGTATAGCGTCACTAGCGGGGATCTACAATGAGCAGTTCTTC. Its protein product is CASSIASLAGIYNEQFF.

V usage is TRBV20-1 and J usage is TRBJ1-2; possibly TRBD1 for D (5 bases). V shed 3 bases and J shed 4 bases, with 9 bases lying between them. Germline V lookup: CDR1 DFQATT, CDR2 SNEGSKA (reference sequence). The CDR3 consists of 12 residues. The DNA for the CDR3 is TGCAGTGCTAGTGAGACAGTCTATGGCTACACCTTC. Translation: CSASETVYGYTF.

The chain links TRBV11-2 to TRBJ1-6; TRBD1 matches at 8 bases. Germline V gene data show CDR1 as SGHAT and CDR2 as FQNNGV. Losses at the gene ends were 3 bases for V and 10 bases for J; bases not matched to a gene: 8. This CDR3 has 15 amino acids. This chain's CDR3 is CASSFLQGGESPLHF. DNA for the CDR3: TGTGCCAGCAGCTTTTTACAGGGGGGAGAATCACCCCTCCACTTT. The variable domain in full, with the rest retrieved from reference TRBV11-2 and TRBJ1-6, is EAGVAQSPRYKIIEKRQSVAFWCNPISGHATLYWYQQILGQGPKLLIQFQNNGVVDDSQLPKDRFSAERLKGVDSTLKIQPAKLEDSAVYLCASSFLQGGESPLHFGNGTRLTVT.

The V and J genes are TRBV28 and TRBJ1-4; TRBD1 is a possible D gene (5 bases). Trimming took off 0 bases at V and 7 bases at J, with 6 bases between the two ends. CDR1 and CDR2 from the germline V gene are MDHEN and SYDVKM. CDR3 size: 13 residues. DNA for the CDR3: TGTGCCAGCAGTTTATGGGGGCGTGAAAAACTGTTTTTT. Amino acids: CASSLWGREKLFF. Full variable domain (outside the CDR3, taken from reference TRBV28 and TRBJ1-4): DVKVTQSSRYLVKRTGEKVFLECVQDMDHENMFWYRQDPGLGLRLIYFSYDVKMKEKGDIPEGYSVSREKKERFSLILESASTNQTSMYLCASSLWGREKLFFGSGTQLSVL.

The V gene is TRBV24-1, the J gene TRBJ2-5; 15 bases are shared with TRBD2. J was trimmed by 5 bases and V by 4 bases; bases with no gene match: 10. CDR3 size: 18 residues. Germline V gene sequence: CDR1 KGHDR, CDR2 SFDVKD. As DNA, the CDR3 is TGTGCCACCAGTGACCCCCGGACTAGCGGGAGGGCCGGGGAGACCCAGTACTTC. It translates to CATSDPRTSGRAGETQYF.

A single count supports this clone. The rearrangement links TRBV19 to TRBJ2-7; the D is unclear. Looked up from germline, CDR1 is LNHDA and CDR2 is SQIVND (reference sequence). The CDR3 consists of 15 residues. V gave up 5 bases and J gave up 4 bases, with 18 bases separating them. CDR3 sequence (DNA): TGTGCCAGTAGTCCTACTCCCCCGGTCGGGTACGAGCAGTACTTC. Residues: CASSPTPPVGYEQYF.

The V call is TRBV6-6, the J call TRBJ2-5; D may be TRBD2 (6 bases). Between the trimmed V and J ends, which lost 5 bases and 6 bases, there was a span of 19 bases. CDR3 length equals 15 residues. Germline V gene data show CDR1 as MNHNY and CDR2 as SVGAGI (reference sequence). The CDR3 sequence: CASSPSWDSRKTQYF. CDR3 coding DNA: TGTGCCAGCAGTCCCTCCTGGGACTCCCGAAAGACCCAGTACTTC.